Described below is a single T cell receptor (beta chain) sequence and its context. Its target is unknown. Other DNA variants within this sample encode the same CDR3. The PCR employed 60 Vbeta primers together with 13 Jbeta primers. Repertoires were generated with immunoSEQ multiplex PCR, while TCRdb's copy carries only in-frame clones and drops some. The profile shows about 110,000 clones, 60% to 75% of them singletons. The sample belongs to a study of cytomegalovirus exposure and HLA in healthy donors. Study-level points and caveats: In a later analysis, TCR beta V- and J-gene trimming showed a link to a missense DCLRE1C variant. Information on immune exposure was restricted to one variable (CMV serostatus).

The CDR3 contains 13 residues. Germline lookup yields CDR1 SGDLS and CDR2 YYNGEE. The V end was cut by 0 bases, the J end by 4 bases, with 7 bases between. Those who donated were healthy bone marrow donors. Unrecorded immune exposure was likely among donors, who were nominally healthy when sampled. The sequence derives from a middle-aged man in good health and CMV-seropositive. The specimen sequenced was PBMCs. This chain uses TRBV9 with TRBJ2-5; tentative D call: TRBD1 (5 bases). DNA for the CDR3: TGTGCCAGCAGCGTAGAGCAGGGAGAGACCCAGTACTTC. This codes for CASSVEQGETQYF.